The 20 T cell receptor beta chains in this list originate from one sample, sequenced in a study of control samples from healthy donors and cancer patients. Produced via immunoSEQ multiplex PCR; TCRdb's table is partial and in-frame only. The data show roughly 200,000 clones, about 90% seen once. Sample: blood. The receptors shown here come from a man aged 30-40 years in good health.

The chain has TRBV3-1 (or the pseudogene TRBV3-2) and TRBJ2-7; TRBD2 agrees at 8 bases. The CDR3 spans 17 residues. Unmatched junction bases numbered 8, after V lost 1 base and J lost 0 bases. The germline V gene encodes CDR1 LGHDT and CDR2 YNNKEL (reference sequence). The DNA of the CDR3 is TGTGCCAGCAGCCAAGGCTCATTAGCGGGGTTCTCCTACGAGCAGTACTTC. Protein: CASSQGSLAGFSYEQYF.

The rearrangement joins TRBV5-1 to TRBJ1-1, with 7 nucleotides matching TRBD1. Trimming took 0 bases from V and 3 from J; bases not matched to a gene: 5. The CDR3 has 15 amino acids. Germline V CDR1 and CDR2: SGHRS, YFSETQ. The CDR3 reads CASSLEGARYTEAFF. CDR3 DNA: TGCGCCAGCAGCTTGGAGGGGGCGAGGTACACTGAAGCTTTCTTT.

The chain joins TRBV15 to TRBJ2-5; 7 bases align to TRBD1. This CDR3 region has 14 residues. Looked up from germline, CDR1 is LNHNV and CDR2 is YYDKDF (reference sequence). V trimming: 5 bases; J trimming: 3 bases; junction bases outside the gene matches: 6. The CDR3 DNA sequence: TGTGCCACCAGCCTGGACAGGAATAAAGAGACCCAGTACTTC. It encodes CATSLDRNKETQYF. The whole variable domain, remainder taken from reference TRBV15 and TRBJ2-5, is DAMVIQNPRYQVTQFGKPVTLSCSQTLNHNVMYWYQQKSSQAPKLLFHYYDKDFNNEADTPDNFQSRRPNTSFCFLDIRSPGLGDTAMYLCATSLDRNKETQYFGPGTRLLVL.

This chain uses TRBV4-2 with TRBJ2-1; 10 bases are a match to TRBD2. CDR1 LGHNA and CDR2 YNFKEQ come from the germline V gene. J was trimmed by 2 bases and V by 0 bases; bases with no gene match: 1. The CDR3 has 16 residues. In nucleotides, the CDR3 is TGTGCCAGCAGCCAAGAAGCGGGGGGGCCCTACAATGAGCAGTTCTTC. Its translation is CASSQEAGGPYNEQFF.

This CDR3 is CASSEVGMGTEAFF. The CDR3 DNA reads TGTGCCAGCAGTGAGGTAGGGATGGGCACTGAAGCTTTCTTT. J is TRBJ1-1 and V is TRBV6-4; D gene unclear. V lost 3 bases to trimming and J lost 4 bases, with 12 bases between them. The CDR3 is 14 residues long. Germline CDR1 MRHNA, CDR2 SNTAGT.

The V gene is TRBV3-1 (or the pseudogene TRBV3-2), the J gene TRBJ2-7; TRBD2 matches at 11 bases. The CDR3 has 14 amino acids. Per the germline V gene, CDR1 is LGHDT and CDR2 is YNNKEL (reference sequence). J was trimmed by 5 bases and V by 4 bases; bases with no gene match: 4. The CDR3, as DNA: TGTGCCAGCAGCCTAGCGGGGGGGCCGGACGAGCAGTACTTC. Protein sequence: CASSLAGGPDEQYF.

V gene TRBV6-6 combines with J gene TRBJ2-3; the D call may be TRBD1 or TRBD2 (5 bases each). Germline values: CDR1 MNHNY, CDR2 SVGAGI (reference sequence). Trimming took 6 bases from V and 1 from J, leaving 14 bases between them. This CDR3 spans 15 amino acids. CDR3 in amino acids: CASSPRGEGTDTQYF. CDR3 nucleotide sequence: TGTGCCAGCAGCCCCCGAGGGGAAGGCACAGATACGCAGTATTTT.

The genes are TRBV28 and TRBJ1-2, with 7 bases fitting TRBD1. Per the germline V gene, CDR1 is MDHEN and CDR2 is SYDVKM. The CDR3 runs to 12 residues. For the CDR3, the DNA is TGTCTATGTACAGGGGCGTACTATGGCTACACCTTC. This gives the protein CLCTGAYYGYTF.

The rearrangement links TRBV5-6 to TRBJ2-4; 9 nucleotides line up with TRBD1. This CDR3 has 14 amino acids. Germline V lookup: CDR1 SGHDT, CDR2 YYEEEE. Trimming at V came to 3 bases and at J to 6 bases, leaving 4 bases not matched to a gene. CDR3 amino acids: CASSSGQGPNIQYF. For the CDR3, the DNA is TGTGCCAGCAGCTCGGGACAGGGACCAAACATTCAGTACTTC.

The chain recombines TRBV5-5 with TRBJ1-1, with D perhaps matching TRBD1 (5 bases). The CDR3 runs 13 residues. Germline CDR1 reads SGHKS; CDR2 reads YYEKEE (reference sequence). Trimming took 5 bases from V and 7 from J, leaving 15 bases between them. CDR3 nucleotide sequence: TGTGCCAGCAGTCCGCGACAGCTCCTTGAAGCTTTCTTT. It specifies CASSPRQLLEAFF. The variable domain in full, completed from reference TRBV5-5 and TRBJ1-1, reads DAGVTQSPTHLIKTRGQQVTLRCSPISGHKSVSWYQQVLGQGPQFIFQYYEKEERGRGNFPDRFSARQFPNYSSELNVNALLLGDSALYLCASSPRQLLEAFFGQGTRLTVV.

The rearrangement uses TRBV3-1 (or the pseudogene TRBV3-2) and TRBJ2-1; weak D call: TRBD1 (6 bases). V was cut by 4 bases and J by 7 bases, with 17 bases left in between. The CDR3 contains 15 residues. CDR1 LGHDT and CDR2 YNNKEL come from the germline V gene (reference sequence). The CDR3: CASSRQQGKKNEQFF. CDR3 coding DNA: TGTGCCAGCAGCCGCCAACAGGGAAAAAAGAATGAGCAGTTCTTC.

This clone was counted a single time. The rearrangement uses TRBV6-6 and TRBJ2-1, with 7 bases aligning to TRBD2. Trimming cost V 9 bases and J 0 bases; bases outside gene matches: 2. The length of the CDR3 is 13 residues. Germline-derived CDR1 and CDR2 are MNHNY and SVGAGI (reference sequence). The DNA for the CDR3 is TGTGCCAGAGGGACTACCTCCTACAATGAGCAGTTCTTC. It encodes CARGTTSYNEQFF.

This chain joins TRBV6-5 and TRBJ2-3, with a weak D call TRBD2 (6 bases). The CDR3 is 15 amino acids. Trimming left V 6 bases short and J 2 bases short, with 15 bases between. Germline V gene data show CDR1 as MNHEY and CDR2 as SVGAGI. The chain's CDR3 is CASRAGLRPTDTQYF. CDR3 nucleotide sequence: TGTGCCAGCAGGGCGGGACTTCGGCCCACAGATACGCAGTATTTT.

The V and J genes are TRBV27 and TRBJ2-7; D is uncertain. Germline lookup yields CDR1 MNHEY and CDR2 SMNVEV (reference sequence). V lost 5 bases to trimming and J lost 3 bases, with 11 bases between them. This CDR3 has 13 amino acids. Written as DNA, the CDR3 is TGTGCCAGCAGTCCCATAAGATACTACGAGCAGTACTTC. Protein product: CASSPIRYYEQYF.

The chain uses TRBV13 and TRBJ1-1; D gene uncertain. The CDR3 length is 15 residues. Germline V gene sequence: CDR1 PRHDT, CDR2 FYEKMQ (reference sequence). V was trimmed by 1 base and J by 1 base, leaving 10 bases between them. The CDR3 loop reads CASSLVWRQNTEAFF. The CDR3 nucleotides read TGTGCCAGCAGCTTAGTCTGGCGGCAGAACACTGAAGCTTTCTTT. Full variable domain (remainder filled in from reference TRBV13 and TRBJ1-1): AAGVIQSPRHLIKEKRETATLKCYPIPRHDTVYWYQQGPGQDPQFLISFYEKMQSDKGSIPDRFSAQQFSDYHSELNMSSLELGDSALYFCASSLVWRQNTEAFFGQGTRLTVV.

The V gene is TRBV7-9, the J gene TRBJ1-3; D is unresolved. In germline, CDR1 is SEHNR, CDR2 FQNEAQ (reference sequence). The CDR3 contains 14 residues. The V end lost 5 bases, the J end lost 0 bases, and 8 bases lay between the germline ends. The CDR3 DNA reads TGTGCCAGCAGCCACGCCAACTCTGGAAACACCATATATTTT. Amino acids: CASSHANSGNTIYF.

The genes are TRBV7-8 and TRBJ2-3; D is perhaps TRBD2 (6 bases). This CDR3 is built from 15 residues. Germline V lookup: CDR1 SGHVS, CDR2 FQNEAQ. V was pared by 5 bases and J by 4 bases, with 16 bases between. CDR3 sequence (DNA): TGTGCCAGCAGCCTAGGAGGGGTAACTCCAGATACGCAGTATTTT. Its translation is CASSLGGVTPDTQYF.

The chain couples TRBV29-1 to TRBJ1-6, with D maybe TRBD1 (6 bases). Deletions cut 5 bases from V and 10 bases from J, with 15 bases between. Germline-derived CDR1 and CDR2 are SQVTM and ANQGSEA. CDR3 length equals 13 residues. The DNA for the CDR3 is TGCAGCGTTAGTCGGGGGCAGGGGTCACCCCTCCACTTT. It encodes CSVSRGQGSPLHF.

V is TRBV28 and J is TRBJ1-1, with D possibly matching TRBD1 (6 bases). The CDR3 has 13 amino acids. CDR1 and CDR2 from the germline V gene are MDHEN and SYDVKM. Deletions cut 9 bases from V and 2 bases from J, with 13 bases between. In nucleotides, the CDR3 is TGTGCCAGTCTGAGGGGGGGCAACACTGAAGCTTTCTTT. Protein sequence: CASLRGGNTEAFF.

V usage is TRBV21-1 and J usage is TRBJ1-5; the table assigns TRBD1, which was not confirmed against the DNA. TRBV21-1 has pseudogene status. This CDR3 is 15 amino acids long. The CDR3 nucleotides read TGTGCCAGCAGGAAAAGACAGGGGCAAAATCAGCCCCAGCATTTT. Its protein product is CASRKRQGQNQPQHF.